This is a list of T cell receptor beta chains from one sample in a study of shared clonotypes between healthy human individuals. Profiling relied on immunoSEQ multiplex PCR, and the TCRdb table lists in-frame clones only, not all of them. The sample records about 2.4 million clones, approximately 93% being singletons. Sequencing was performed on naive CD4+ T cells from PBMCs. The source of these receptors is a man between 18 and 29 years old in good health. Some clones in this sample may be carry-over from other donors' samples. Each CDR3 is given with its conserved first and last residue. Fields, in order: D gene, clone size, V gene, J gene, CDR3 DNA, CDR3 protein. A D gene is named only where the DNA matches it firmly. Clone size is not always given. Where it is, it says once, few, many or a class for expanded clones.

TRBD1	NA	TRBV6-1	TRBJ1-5	TGTGCCAGCAGTGACCCGGGACAGGGGAATAGCAATCAGCCCCAGCATTTT	CASSDPGQGNSNQPQHF
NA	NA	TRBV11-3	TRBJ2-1	TGTGCCAGCAGCTTAGTCTCTGGGGAGCAGTTCTTC	CASSLVSGEQFF
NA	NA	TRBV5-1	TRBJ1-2	TGCGCCAGCAGCTCCGTCCCCGGGAACTATGGCTACACCTTC	CASSSVPGNYGYTF
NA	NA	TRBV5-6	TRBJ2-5	TGTGCCAGCAGCTTGGCGGGTAATGGGGAGACCCAGTACTTC	CASSLAGNGETQYF
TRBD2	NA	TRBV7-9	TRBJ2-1	TGTGCCAGCAGCTTTACAGGGGCGGGACTAGCGGGGCCCAATGAGCAGTTCTTC	CASSFTGAGLAGPNEQFF
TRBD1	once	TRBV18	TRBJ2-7	TGTGCCAGCTCACCTTCTGCAGGGGGCTACGAGCAGTACTTC	CASSPSAGGYEQYF
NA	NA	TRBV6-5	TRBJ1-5	TGTGCCAGCAGTGGTGTCGGTATTAGCAATCAGCCCCAGCATTTT	CASSGVGISNQPQHF
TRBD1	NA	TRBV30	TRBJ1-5	TGTGCCTGGAGTGACAGGGGGCGTCAGCCCCAGCATTTT	CAWSDRGRQPQHF
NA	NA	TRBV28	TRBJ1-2	TGTGCCAGCAGTTTAGGCCCCAGGGGCTACACCTTC	CASSLGPRGYTF
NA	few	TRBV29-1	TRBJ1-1	TGCAGCGTGGCCGGGATTAAAAACACTGAAGCTTTCTTT	CSVAGIKNTEAFF
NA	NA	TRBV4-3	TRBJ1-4	TGCGCCAGCAGCCAAGGTCCCACCTTTGCAACTAATGAAAAACTGTTTTTT	CASSQGPTFATNEKLFF
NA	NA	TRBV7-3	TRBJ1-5	TGTGCCAGCAGCCAACCCACAGATAGCAATCAGCCCCAGCATTTT	CASSQPTDSNQPQHF
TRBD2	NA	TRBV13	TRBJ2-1	TGTGCCAGCAGCTCAACTAGCGGACGAGTCAATGAGCAGTTCTTC	CASSSTSGRVNEQFF
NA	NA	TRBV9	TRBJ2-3	TGTGCCAGCAGCGTAGCTGAGGGGGCAGATACGCAGTATTTT	CASSVAEGADTQYF
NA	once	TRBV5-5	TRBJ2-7	TGTGCCAGCAGCTTGGATCCCGGCAGGGGGGGCGGCGAGCAGTACTTC	CASSLDPGRGGGEQYF
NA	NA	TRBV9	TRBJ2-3	TGTGCCAGCAGCGTAGACGGCCCCAGCACAGATACGCAGTATTTT	CASSVDGPSTDTQYF
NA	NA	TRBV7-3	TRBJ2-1	TGTGCCAGCAGCCTCGGACAGTACAATGAGCAGTTCTTC	CASSLGQYNEQFF
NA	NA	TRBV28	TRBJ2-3	TGTGCCAGCAGTTCCCCCCATGCCACAGATACGCAGTATTTT	CASSSPHATDTQYF
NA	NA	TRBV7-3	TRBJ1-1	TGTGCCAGCAGCTCCTCCCCAGGGGTTGCTTTCTTT	CASSSSPGVAFF
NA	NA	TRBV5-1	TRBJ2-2	TGCGCCAGCAGCATTGGGGAAATTCAAGCGACCGGGGAGCTGTTTTTT	CASSIGEIQATGELFF
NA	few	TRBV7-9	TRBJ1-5	TGTGCCAGCAGCTTAGAATCGGGCAACAATCAGCCCCAGCATTTT	CASSLESGNNQPQHF
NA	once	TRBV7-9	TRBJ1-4	TGTGCCAGCAGCTTTCATGACAGCGGTGAAAAACTGTTTTTT	CASSFHDSGEKLFF
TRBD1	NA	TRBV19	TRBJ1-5	TGTGCCAGTATGGGGACAGGGCGCCATCAGCCCCAGCATTTT	CASMGTGRHQPQHF
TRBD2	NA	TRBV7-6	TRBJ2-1	TGTGCCAGCAGCTCGCAGACTAGCGGGGTCTACAATGAGCAGTTCTTC	CASSSQTSGVYNEQFF
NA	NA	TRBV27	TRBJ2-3	TGTGCCAGCAGTCCGGAATGGGCCCCAGATACGCAGTATTTT	CASSPEWAPDTQYF
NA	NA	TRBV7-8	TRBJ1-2	TGTGCCAGCAGCTTAGCGCAGGGCGGCTATGGCTACACCTTC	CASSLAQGGYGYTF
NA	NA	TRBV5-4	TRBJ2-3	TGTGCCAGCAGCTTGGTAGGAGATTACACAGATACGCAGTATTTT	CASSLVGDYTDTQYF
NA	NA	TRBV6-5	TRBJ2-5	TGTGCCAGCAGTTACTCGGCAGGGTGGGAGACCCAGTACTTC	CASSYSAGWETQYF
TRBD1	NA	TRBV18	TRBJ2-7	TGTGCCAGCTCACCACCCGGGACAGGGTCCCACGAGCAGTACTTC	CASSPPGTGSHEQYF
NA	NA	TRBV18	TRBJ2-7	TGTGCCAGCTCACCAAGCCTCCCGGGTCTCTACGAGCAGTACTTC	CASSPSLPGLYEQYF
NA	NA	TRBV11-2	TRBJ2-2	TGTGCCAGCAGCTTAGAACTAGCTTCCGGGGAGCTGTTTTTT	CASSLELASGELFF
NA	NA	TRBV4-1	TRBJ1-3	TGCGCCAGCAGCCAAGACAGGCTCTCTGGAAACACCATATATTTT	CASSQDRLSGNTIYF
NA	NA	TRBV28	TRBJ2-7	TGTGCCAGCAGTTTAGTAGGTCGCGGGGCCTACGAGCAGTACTTC	CASSLVGRGAYEQYF
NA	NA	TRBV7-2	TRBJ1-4	TGTGCCAGCAGCTTAGGCAGGGCCTCTAATGAAAAACTGTTTTTT	CASSLGRASNEKLFF
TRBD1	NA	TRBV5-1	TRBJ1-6	TGCGCCAGCAGCGCCCGACAGGGGGATAATTCACCCCTCCACTTT	CASSARQGDNSPLHF
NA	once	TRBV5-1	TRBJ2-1	TGCGCCAGCAGCTTCCTCAATGAGCAGTTCTTC	CASSFLNEQFF
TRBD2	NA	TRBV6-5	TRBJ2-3	TGTGCCAGCAGTTACTTCCGAGCGGGAACAGATACGCAGTATTTT	CASSYFRAGTDTQYF
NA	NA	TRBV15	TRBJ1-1	TGTGCCACCAGCAGAGAGGTTCTCACTGAAGCTTTCTTT	CATSREVLTEAFF
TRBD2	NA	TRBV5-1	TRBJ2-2	TGCGCCAGCAGCACGGGACTAGCGGGAGATGGCACCGGGGAGCTGTTTTTT	CASSTGLAGDGTGELFF
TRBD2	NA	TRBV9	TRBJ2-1	TGTGCCAGCAGCACTAGCGGGGACTTCTACAATGAGCAGTTCTTC	CASSTSGDFYNEQFF
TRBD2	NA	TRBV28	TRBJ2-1	TGTGCCAGCAGTCCGAATAGCGGGAGCTCCTACAATGAGCAGTTCTTC	CASSPNSGSSYNEQFF
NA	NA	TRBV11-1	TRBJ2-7	TGTGCCAGCAGCGAACGGACCCAAATAGTGCAGTACTTC	CASSERTQIVQYF
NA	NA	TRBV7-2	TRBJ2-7	TGTGCCAGCAGCCCGACCCGGGCAGCCGACCGCTACGAGCAGTACTTC	CASSPTRAADRYEQYF
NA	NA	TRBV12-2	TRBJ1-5	TGTGCAAGTCGCTTAGCCCTCGGGGCAGGGCGTCAGCCCCAGCATTTT	CASRLALGAGRQPQHF
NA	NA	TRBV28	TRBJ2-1	TGTGCCAGCAGTTTTCCCCAGGGTTGGGATGAGCAGTTCTTC	CASSFPQGWDEQFF